This T cell receptor (beta chain) was obtained from a study of T cell responses to AZD1222 COVID-19 vaccine. Study observations and caveats: Close to half of all spike-specific TCRs reportedly target regions of the variants that are unmutated. The study identified only five to seven AZD1222 recipients as seropositive at baseline. Females outnumbered males among donors, who were mostly white British; clonal diversity was possibly underestimated. After two AZD1222 doses, spike-specific TCR breadth and depth rose versus day 0.

A remark on this clone: What it recognizes is unknown.

Trimming took 1 base from V and 5 from J, leaving 7 bases between them. This CDR3 is 13 amino acids long. Germline V gives CDR1 SGHAT, CDR2 FQNNGV. Using immunoSEQ multiplex PCR, the repertoire was profiled, and TCRdb retains in-frame clones only, with some absent. The table shows over 100,000 clones, with under 90% occurring only once. This TCR was recovered from an adult in good health. The starting material was peripheral blood, obtained on day 0 of AZD1222 vaccination. This rearrangement joins TRBV11-2 to TRBJ2-3; D is ambiguous. Here the CDR3 DNA reads TGTGCCAGCAGCTTAGGTGAGCGAGATACGCAGTATTTT. It yields the protein CASSLGERDTQYF.